One and the same sample provided the 5 T cell receptor beta chains below, sequenced in a study of shared clonotypes between healthy human individuals. Method: immunoSEQ multiplex PCR; TCRdb's copy keeps in-frame clones and lacks some. This repertoire shows some 2,000,000 clones, 95% found once; its top ten account for roughly 0.13%. Material: naive CD4+ T cells sorted from blood. Documented subset: CD45RA+ positively selected. The receptor source for this set is a man between 18 and 29 years old in good health.

The chain is built from TRBV2 and TRBJ2-7; D is unclear. The CDR3 is made up of 12 amino acids. Germline-derived CDR1 and CDR2 are SNHLY and FYNNEI. V was cut by 9 bases and J by 3 bases, with 12 bases left in between. CDR3 coding DNA: TGTGCCAGTGTCGGCCAGGTCTACGAGCAGTACTTC. Translating gives CASVGQVYEQYF.

The rearrangement links TRBV25-1 to TRBJ1-2, with D uncertain. The germline CDR1 and CDR2 sequences are MGHDK and SYGVNS. Trimming removed 0 bases from V and 7 bases from J, with 3 bases in between. The length of the CDR3 is 11 residues. CDR3 in amino acids: CASSEYGGYTF. CDR3 nucleotides: TGTGCCAGCAGTGAATACGGTGGCTACACCTTC.

V gene TRBV19 combines with J gene TRBJ1-2; the D is unclear. The CDR3 is 12 residues long. Germline V gene lookup returns CDR1 LNHDA and CDR2 SQIVND (reference sequence). V was shortened by 3 bases and J by 8 bases, with 10 bases between the two germline ends. The CDR3 sequence is CASSMYRAGYTF. The CDR3 DNA follows: TGTGCCAGTAGTATGTATAGGGCGGGCTACACCTTC.

The chain has TRBV27 and TRBJ1-6, with D possibly being TRBD1 (5 bases). This CDR3 region has 15 residues. V was clipped by 6 bases and J by 7 bases, with 16 bases between them. Germline assignment: CDR1 MNHEY and CDR2 SMNVEV (reference sequence). CDR3 bases: TGTGCCAGCAGCCCACGGGGGACCTTCAATTCACCCCTCCACTTT. Translated, it gives CASSPRGTFNSPLHF.

This sequence joins TRBV2 and TRBJ2-2; TRBD2 matches at 8 bases. With 5 bases clipped from V and 7 bases from J, the junction kept 6 bases outside the gene matches. The V gene's germline CDR1 is SNHLY and CDR2 FYNNEI. The CDR3 is 14 residues long. The CDR3 spells CASSSGLVGGELFF. CDR3 nucleotides: TGTGCCAGCAGTTCGGGACTAGTCGGCGGGGAGCTGTTTTTT.